This T cell receptor (beta chain) was identified during a study of CD8 T cells in ankylosing spondylitis (dated by TCRdb to 2016 to 2017). For the study in its entirety: T cell receptor beta repertoires were profiled in healthy donors and ankylosing spondylitis patients so that disease-linked TCR variants could be found. Peripheral blood was sampled, and synovial fluid was also collected from ankylosing spondylitis patients. The whole study cohort included 85 to 120 healthy donors and 25 ankylosing spondylitis patients. Here is what the overall study found, with its caveats: The disease-linked clones were reported to be significantly enriched in matched synovial fluid samples from ankylosing spondylitis patients. Some of the motif variants had been reported before in the synovial fluid and blood of reactive arthritis patients, a finding that suggests common disease-initiation mechanisms. Blood from ankylosing spondylitis patients appeared to be characterized by a TCR beta motif made up of eight highly homologous amino acid variants. In peripheral blood, the disease-linked clones were found at relatively low frequencies and had a CD8+ phenotype.

Trimming removed 7 bases from V and 3 bases from J; the gene matches leave 6 bases unexplained. The germline V gene encodes CDR1 DFQATT and CDR2 SNEGSKA (reference sequence). The CDR3, from cysteine to phenylalanine, totals 14 residues. CDR3 DNA is the only sequence kept; it has 42 bases, read in frame from the first base. On this clonotype: There is no known antigen for this receptor. Per-base quality was not reported, and no clone a single base away is much larger than it.

Data came from an Illumina HiSeq 2500. TCR beta libraries were prepared by quantitative 5'-RACE with molecular barcodes. On the authors' methods: A new computational method, built on a probabilistic model of VDJ rearrangement, was used to identify disease-linked TCR variants. TCRdb ran its own pipeline on the public reads, namely fastp trimming at Q25 and MiXCR clone calling, and kept in-frame beta chains. Entries that share a CDR3 protein sequence are merged under the most common genes and DNA. The authors' filters were not applied to this entry. A total of 200,000 to 250,000 distinct CDR3 sequences appear in this sample, approximately 10% of them only once. The ten largest clonotypes hold about a fifth of the sample.

Sequencing input: blood, either unsorted or a sorted T cell fraction (not recorded which). The chain was built from TRBV20-1 and TRBJ2-3; 11 junctional bases match TRBD2. The sequence was collected from a male donor with ankylosing spondylitis or in good health (not recorded which). The nucleotide sequence reads as follows: TGCAGTGGATATAGCGGGGGGGCTACAGATACGCAGTATTTT. Its protein reads: CSGYSGGATDTQYF.